This T cell receptor beta chain was recovered during a study of cytomegalovirus exposure and HLA in healthy donors. General observations from the study: The study found most TCR sequences rare, yet found some public TCRs in many donors.

The CDR3 consists of 15 residues. Germline CDR1 SEHNR, CDR2 FQNEAQ (reference sequence). V was shortened by 2 bases and J by 1 base, with 11 bases between the two germline ends. To note about this clone: As yet, its antigen is unknown.

Primers for the PCR totalled 60 Vbeta and 13 Jbeta. Clones were read by immunoSEQ multiplex PCR, and TCRdb kept only the in-frame ones, dropping some. The sample consists of approximately 100,000 clones, around 74% of them appearing once. This sequence was found in a woman aged 40-49 years in good health and CMV-seronegative. The gene calls are TRBV7-9 and TRBJ1-1; D is possibly TRBD1 (6 bases). Sequencing was done on a sample of PBMCs. The DNA for the CDR3 is TGTGCCAGCAGCTTACGTCGGACAGAGAACACTGAAGCTTTCTTT. Translating gives CASSLRRTENTEAFF. The whole variable domain, remainder taken from reference TRBV7-9 and TRBJ1-1, is DTGVSQNPRHKITKRGQNVTFRCDPISEHNRLYWYRQTLGQGPEFLTYFQNEAQLEKSRLLSDRFSAERPKGSFSTLEIQRTEQGDSAMYLCASSLRRTENTEAFFGQGTRLTVV.